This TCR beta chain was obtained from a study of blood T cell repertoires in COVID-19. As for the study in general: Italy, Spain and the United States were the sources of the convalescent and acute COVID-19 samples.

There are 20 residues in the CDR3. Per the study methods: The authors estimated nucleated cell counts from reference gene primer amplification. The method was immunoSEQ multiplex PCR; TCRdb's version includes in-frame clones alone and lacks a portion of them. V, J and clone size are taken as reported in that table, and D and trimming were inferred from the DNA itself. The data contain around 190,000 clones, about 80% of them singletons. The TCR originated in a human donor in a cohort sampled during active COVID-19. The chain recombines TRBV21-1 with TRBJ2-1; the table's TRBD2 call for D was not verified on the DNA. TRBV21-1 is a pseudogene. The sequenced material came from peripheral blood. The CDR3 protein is CASSDAPRGLAGGKRNEQFF. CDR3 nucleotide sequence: TGTGCCAGCAGCGACGCTCCCAGGGGACTAGCGGGGGGAAAACGCAATGAGCAGTTCTTC.